These 20 T cell receptor beta chains were all obtained from the same sample, sequenced in a study of T cell responses to AZD1222 COVID-19 vaccine. TCRdb's copy holds only in-frame clones and misses some; the assay was immunoSEQ multiplex PCR. The sample shows about 120,000 clones, around 91% of them seen only once. The specimen comprised peripheral blood, sampled on day 0 of AZD1222 vaccination. The receptors derive from an adult in good health.

V gene TRBV29-1 combines with J gene TRBJ1-1, with D uncertain. V was pared by 7 bases and J by 0 bases, with 6 bases between. The V gene's germline CDR1 is SQVTM and CDR2 ANQGSEA. The CDR3 runs to 11 residues. This CDR3 is CSAEVNTEAFF. The DNA of the CDR3 is TGCAGCGCAGAGGTGAACACTGAAGCTTTCTTT.

The gene calls are TRBV27 and TRBJ2-7; D unclear. CDR3 length equals 13 residues. V was pared by 6 bases and J by 4 bases, with 13 bases between. Germline CDR1 is MNHEY and CDR2 is SMNVEV (reference sequence). CDR3 protein: CASSSGPVYEQYF. The CDR3 DNA sequence: TGTGCCAGCAGCTCCGGGCCGGTGTACGAGCAGTACTTC.

The rearrangement uses TRBV9 and TRBJ2-3; D perhaps matches TRBD1 (5 bases). There are 14 residues in the CDR3. CDR1 and CDR2 (germline): SGDLS, YYNGEE. Deletions cut 2 bases from V and 3 bases from J, with 10 bases between. This chain's CDR3 is CASSVGLETDTQYF. The CDR3 DNA reads TGTGCCAGCAGCGTGGGGCTAGAAACAGATACGCAGTATTTT.

The chain joins TRBV28 to TRBJ1-2, with TRBD1 matching 7 bases. Per germline, CDR1 MDHEN and CDR2 SYDVKM. This CDR3 region has 12 residues. The V segment lost 6 bases and the J segment 7 bases; nucleotides outside the gene matches: 5. In DNA, the CDR3 is TGTGCCAGCAGAAGAGACAGGGTTGGCTACACCTTC. Amino acid sequence: CASRRDRVGYTF.

The chain recombines TRBV2 with TRBJ1-5; 8 nucleotides match TRBD1. The CDR3 contains 13 residues. Looked up from germline, CDR1 is SNHLY and CDR2 is FYNNEI. After removal of 6 bases from V and 7 bases from J, the junction contained 5 bases not matched to a gene. CDR3 nucleotide sequence: TGTGCCAGCAGGACACAGGGGGACCAGCCCCAGCATTTT. It codes for CASRTQGDQPQHF.

V usage is TRBV7-2 and J usage is TRBJ2-5; 7 positions agree with TRBD1. The CDR3 extends over 14 amino acids. V shed 5 bases, J shed 2 bases, and the junction held 5 bases outside the gene matches. The germline V gene has CDR1 SGHTA and CDR2 FQGNSA. CDR3: CASSPGTAQETQYF. The CDR3 nucleotides are TGTGCCAGCAGCCCCGGGACAGCACAAGAGACCCAGTACTTC.

The chain couples TRBV27 to TRBJ2-5, with 8 bases matching TRBD1. From germline, CDR1 is MNHEY and CDR2 SMNVEV (reference sequence). Trimming removed 5 bases from V and 5 bases from J; junction bases left unmatched: 7. The CDR3 consists of 14 residues. CDR3 DNA sequence: TGTGCCAGCAGTGGCGGACAGGGATACGAGACCCAGTACTTC. This codes for CASSGGQGYETQYF.

The chain links TRBV7-2 to TRBJ2-6, with 11 bases that match TRBD1. V dropped 5 bases and J dropped 2; count of bases not matched to a gene: 8. Germline-derived CDR1 and CDR2 are SGHTA and FQGNSA. This CDR3 spans 18 amino acids. This CDR3 reads CASSARGTGGTGANVLTF. CDR3 nucleotides: TGTGCCAGCAGCGCCCGGGGGACAGGGGGGACTGGGGCCAACGTCCTGACTTTC.

The CDR3 here is CASSLGSGGTEAFF. DNA of the CDR3: TGCGCCAGCAGCTTGGGGTCAGGTGGGACTGAAGCTTTCTTT. The V and J genes are TRBV5-1 and TRBJ1-1; no reliable D call. Trimming left V 0 bases short and J 5 bases short, with 11 bases between. From germline, CDR1 is SGHRS and CDR2 YFSETQ. The CDR3 sequence is 14 residues long.

This clone was seen just once. The chain combines TRBV7-3 with TRBJ2-2; D unclear. In germline, CDR1 is SGHTA, CDR2 FQGTGA. V lost 2 bases to trimming and J lost 6 bases, with 4 bases between them. The CDR3 runs 12 residues. Written as DNA, the CDR3 is TGTGCCAGCAGCTTAGAGGCCGGGGAGCTGTTTTTT. Amino acids: CASSLEAGELFF. Complete variable domain (other parts from reference TRBV7-3 and TRBJ2-2): GAGVSQTPSNKVTEKGKYVELRCDPISGHTALYWYRQSLGQGPEFLIYFQGTGAADDSGLPNDRFFAVRPEGSVSTLKIQRTERGDSAVYLCASSLEAGELFFGEGSRLTVL.

The chain is built from TRBV27 and TRBJ2-1, with a tentative D call TRBD1 (6 bases). V gave up 4 bases and J gave up 5 bases, with 9 bases separating them. CDR3 length: 13 amino acids. CDR1 MNHEY and CDR2 SMNVEV come from the germline V gene (reference sequence). CDR3 coding DNA: TGTGCCAGCAGTTGGGGGCGCCACAATGAGCAGTTCTTC. It yields the protein CASSWGRHNEQFF.

The V gene is TRBV28, the J gene TRBJ2-1; the D gene is possibly TRBD1 (8 bases). V was cut by 5 bases and J by 9 bases, with 17 bases left in between. This CDR3 is 14 amino acids long. The germline V gene encodes CDR1 MDHEN and CDR2 SYDVKM. CDR3 residues: CASSKDRGGGEQFF. As DNA, the CDR3 is TGTGCCAGCAGTAAAGACAGGGGAGGGGGTGAGCAGTTCTTC.

The CDR3 is CASSLPSLAGGRYRPSREQYF. The CDR3 region has the DNA TGTGCCAGCAGCCTCCCTTCCTTAGCGGGAGGCCGGTACCGTCCCTCACGGGAGCAGTACTTC. The chain has TRBV3-1 (or the pseudogene TRBV3-2) and TRBJ2-7, with 10 positions matching TRBD2. Germline V CDR1 and CDR2: LGHDT, YNNKEL (reference sequence). The CDR3 covers 21 residues. V shed 4 bases and J 7 bases; nucleotides not matched to a gene: 28.

The genes are TRBV24-1 and TRBJ2-3; 7 bases map to TRBD1. J lost 2 bases, V lost 5 bases, and 12 bases had no gene match. Germline CDR1 KGHDR, CDR2 SFDVKD. The CDR3 extends over 17 amino acids. DNA of the CDR3: TGTGCCACCAGTGGGGGGACCCGGGACAGACTCACAGATACGCAGTATTTT. This encodes CATSGGTRDRLTDTQYF.

The chain is built from TRBV6-1 and TRBJ2-7; no firm D call. The V gene lost 0 bases and the J gene lost 2 bases, with 5 bases spanning the gap. The CDR3 consists of 13 residues. Germline V gene lookup returns CDR1 MNHNS and CDR2 SASEGT. The CDR3: CASSEAYTYEQYF. The CDR3 bases are TGTGCCAGCAGTGAAGCCTACACCTACGAGCAGTACTTC.

The chain combines TRBV15 with TRBJ2-1, with a tentative D call TRBD1 (6 bases). Trimming cost V 5 bases and J 2 bases, with 16 bases left between them. Germline V gene sequence: CDR1 LNHNV, CDR2 YYDKDF (reference sequence). CDR3 length equals 16 residues. The CDR3 DNA sequence: TGTGCCACCAGCGAGGGGACGGACAGAGCCTACAATGAGCAGTTCTTC. Encoded protein: CATSEGTDRAYNEQFF.

The chain employs TRBV20-1 and TRBJ1-2; D perhaps matches TRBD1 (6 bases). The CDR3 spans 11 residues. Germline loops: CDR1 DFQATT, CDR2 SNEGSKA (reference sequence). Trimming took off 5 bases at V and 8 bases at J, with 12 bases between the two ends. The CDR3 region has the DNA TGCAGTGCTGGAGGGGGTGGGGGCTACACCTTC. Translating gives CSAGGGGGYTF.

For this clone: The germline gene is not matched at one end of the junction; a read error may be the cause. This chain links TRBV4-2 with TRBJ2-3, with D tentatively TRBD2 (6 bases). This CDR3 has 16 residues. Germline V gene lookup returns CDR1 LGHNA and CDR2 YNFKEQ. The CDR3 protein is CTSSQVAGRIRDTQYF. The CDR3 DNA reads TGTACCAGCAGCCAGGTCGCGGGACGGATACGAGATACGCAGTATTTT.

V is TRBV27 and J is TRBJ1-5; D not certain. The CDR3 contains 14 residues. Per the germline V gene, CDR1 is MNHEY and CDR2 is SMNVEV (reference sequence). The V end lost 1 base, the J end lost 7 bases, and 11 bases lay between the germline ends. CDR3 in amino acids: CASSLLGVGQPQHF. The CDR3 bases are TGTGCCAGCAGTTTATTAGGAGTAGGACAGCCCCAGCATTTT.

This clone was counted a single time. The chain is built from TRBV5-1 and TRBJ2-1; D unresolved. Trimming pared 2 bases from V and 2 bases from J, leaving 8 bases between. The CDR3 has 14 amino acids. CDR1 is SGHRS, CDR2 YFSETQ, per germline. The CDR3 is CASSLQSPYNEQFF. In DNA, the CDR3 is TGCGCCAGCAGCTTACAGAGCCCCTACAATGAGCAGTTCTTC. Full variable domain (remainder filled in from reference TRBV5-1 and TRBJ2-1): KAGVTQTPRYLIKTRGQQVTLSCSPISGHRSVSWYQQTPGQGLQFLFEYFSETQRNKGNFPGRFSGRQFSNSRSEMNVSTLELGDSALYLCASSLQSPYNEQFFGPGTRLTVL.